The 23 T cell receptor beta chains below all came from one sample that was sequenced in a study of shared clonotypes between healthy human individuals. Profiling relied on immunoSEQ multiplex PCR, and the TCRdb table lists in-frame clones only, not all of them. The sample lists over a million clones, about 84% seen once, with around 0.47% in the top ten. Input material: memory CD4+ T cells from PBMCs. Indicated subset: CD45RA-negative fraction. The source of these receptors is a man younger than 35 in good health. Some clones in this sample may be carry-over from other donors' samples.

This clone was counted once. The CDR3 reads CASSLFQREEETQYF. For the CDR3, the DNA is TGCGCCAGCAGCTTATTCCAGCGGGAGGAAGAGACCCAGTACTTC. The chain recombines TRBV5-1 with TRBJ2-5; 9 nucleotides align to TRBD2. The V and J ends lost 2 bases and 3 bases, in that order; junction bases with no gene match: 5. Looked up from germline, CDR1 is SGHRS and CDR2 is YFSETQ. There are 15 residues in the CDR3.

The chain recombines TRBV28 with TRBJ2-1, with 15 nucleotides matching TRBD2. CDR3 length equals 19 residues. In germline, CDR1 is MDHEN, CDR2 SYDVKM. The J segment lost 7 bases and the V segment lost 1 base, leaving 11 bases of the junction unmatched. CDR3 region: CASSLLPRTSGRAENEQFF. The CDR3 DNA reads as TGTGCCAGCAGTTTATTACCCCGGACTAGCGGGAGGGCCGAGAATGAGCAGTTCTTC.

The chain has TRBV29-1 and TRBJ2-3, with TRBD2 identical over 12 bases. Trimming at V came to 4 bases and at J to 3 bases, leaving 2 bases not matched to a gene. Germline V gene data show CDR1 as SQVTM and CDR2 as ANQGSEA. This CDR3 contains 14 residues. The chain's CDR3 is CSVGGLAGTDTQYF. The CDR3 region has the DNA TGCAGCGTTGGTGGACTAGCGGGGACAGATACGCAGTATTTT.

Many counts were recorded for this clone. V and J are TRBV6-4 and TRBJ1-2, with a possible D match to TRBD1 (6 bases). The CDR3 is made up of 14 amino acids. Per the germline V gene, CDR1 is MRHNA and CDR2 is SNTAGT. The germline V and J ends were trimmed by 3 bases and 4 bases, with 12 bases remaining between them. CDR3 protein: CASSENRAGYGYTF. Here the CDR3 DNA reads TGTGCCAGCAGTGAGAACAGGGCGGGCTATGGCTACACCTTC.

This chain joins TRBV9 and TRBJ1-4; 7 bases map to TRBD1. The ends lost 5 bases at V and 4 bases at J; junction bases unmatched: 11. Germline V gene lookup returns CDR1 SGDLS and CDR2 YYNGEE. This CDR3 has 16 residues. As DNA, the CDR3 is TGTGCCAGCAGTGAATCCAAGACAGGGTATAATGAAAAACTGTTTTTT. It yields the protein CASSESKTGYNEKLFF.

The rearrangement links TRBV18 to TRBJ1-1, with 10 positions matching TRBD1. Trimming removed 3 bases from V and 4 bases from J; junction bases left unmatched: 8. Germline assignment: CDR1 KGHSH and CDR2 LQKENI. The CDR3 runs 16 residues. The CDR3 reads CASSPGRQGAGTEAFF. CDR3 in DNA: TGTGCCAGCTCACCGGGACGACAGGGGGCCGGCACTGAAGCTTTCTTT.

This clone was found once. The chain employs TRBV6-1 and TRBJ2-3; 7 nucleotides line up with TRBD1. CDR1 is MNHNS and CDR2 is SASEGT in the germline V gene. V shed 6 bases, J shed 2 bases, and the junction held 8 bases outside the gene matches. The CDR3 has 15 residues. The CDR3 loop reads CASSGQAGVTDTQYF. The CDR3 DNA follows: TGTGCCAGCAGCGGACAGGCCGGGGTCACAGATACGCAGTATTTT.

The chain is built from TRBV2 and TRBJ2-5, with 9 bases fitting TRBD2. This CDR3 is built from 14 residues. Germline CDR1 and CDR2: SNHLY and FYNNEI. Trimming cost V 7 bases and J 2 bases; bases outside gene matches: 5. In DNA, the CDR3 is TGTGCCAGCAAGGGGCTAGCGGGGCAAGAGACCCAGTACTTC. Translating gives CASKGLAGQETQYF.

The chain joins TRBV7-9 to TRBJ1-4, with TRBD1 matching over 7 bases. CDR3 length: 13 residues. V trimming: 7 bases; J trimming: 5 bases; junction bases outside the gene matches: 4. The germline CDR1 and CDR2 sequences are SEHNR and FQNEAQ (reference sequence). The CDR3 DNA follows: TGTGCCAGCACCCGGGACAGAAATGAAAAACTGTTTTTT. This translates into CASTRDRNEKLFF. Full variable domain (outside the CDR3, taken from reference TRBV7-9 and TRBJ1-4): DTGVSQNPRHKITKRGQNVTFRCDPISEHNRLYWYRQTLGQGPEFLTYFQNEAQLEKSRLLSDRFSAERPKGSFSTLEIQRTEQGDSAMYLCASTRDRNEKLFFGSGTQLSVL.

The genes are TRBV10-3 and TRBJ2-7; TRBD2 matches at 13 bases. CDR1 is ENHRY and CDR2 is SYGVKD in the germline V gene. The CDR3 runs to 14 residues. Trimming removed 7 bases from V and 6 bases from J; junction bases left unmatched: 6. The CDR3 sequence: CAITRLAGGLEQYF. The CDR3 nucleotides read TGTGCCATCACCCGACTAGCGGGAGGACTCGAGCAGTACTTC.

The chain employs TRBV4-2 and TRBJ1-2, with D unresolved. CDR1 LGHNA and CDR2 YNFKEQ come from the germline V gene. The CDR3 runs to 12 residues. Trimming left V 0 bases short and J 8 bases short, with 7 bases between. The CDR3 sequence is CASSQDGRGYTF. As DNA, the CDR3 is TGTGCCAGCAGCCAAGATGGAAGGGGCTACACCTTC.

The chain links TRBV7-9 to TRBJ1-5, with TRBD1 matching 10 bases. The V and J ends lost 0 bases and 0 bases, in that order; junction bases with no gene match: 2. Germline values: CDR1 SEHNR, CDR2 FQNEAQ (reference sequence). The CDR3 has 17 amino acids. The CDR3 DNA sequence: TGTGCCAGCAGCTTAGCGAGGACAGGGGGTAGCAATCAGCCCCAGCATTTT. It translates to CASSLARTGGSNQPQHF.

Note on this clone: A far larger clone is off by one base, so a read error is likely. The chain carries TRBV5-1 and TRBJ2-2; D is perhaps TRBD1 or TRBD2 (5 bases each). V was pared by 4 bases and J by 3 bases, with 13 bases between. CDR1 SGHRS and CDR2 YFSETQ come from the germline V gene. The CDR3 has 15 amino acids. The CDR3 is CASSQQEVHTGELFF. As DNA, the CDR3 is TGCGCCAGCAGCCAACAGGAGGTCCACACCGGGGAGCTGTTTTTT.

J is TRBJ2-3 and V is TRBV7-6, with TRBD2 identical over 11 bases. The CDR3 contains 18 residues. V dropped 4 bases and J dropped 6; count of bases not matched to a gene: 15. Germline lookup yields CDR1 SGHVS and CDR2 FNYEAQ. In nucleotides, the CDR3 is TGTGCCAGCAGCTCACGCTGGGTAGCGGGAGGGCCAGCCGATACGCAGTATTTT. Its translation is CASSSRWVAGGPADTQYF.

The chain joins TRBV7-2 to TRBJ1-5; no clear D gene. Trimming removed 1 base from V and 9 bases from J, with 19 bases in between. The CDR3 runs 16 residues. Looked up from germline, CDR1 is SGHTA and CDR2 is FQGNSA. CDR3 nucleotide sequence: TGTGCCAGCAGCTTAGTTAGTGACGTCAAGATTGCGCCCCAGCATTTT. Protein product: CASSLVSDVKIAPQHF.

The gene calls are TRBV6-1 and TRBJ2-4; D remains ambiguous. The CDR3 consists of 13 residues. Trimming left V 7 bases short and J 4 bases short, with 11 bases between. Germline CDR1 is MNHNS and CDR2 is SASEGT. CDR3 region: CASTMGGKNIQYF. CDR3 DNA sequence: TGTGCCAGCACTATGGGCGGAAAAAACATTCAGTACTTC.

The CDR3 loop reads CASSQEPWEGTQYF. The CDR3 coding sequence is TGCGCCAGCAGCCAAGAGCCGTGGGAGGGGACCCAGTACTTC. The chain links TRBV4-3 to TRBJ2-5; TRBD2 matches at 7 bases. The V segment lost 0 bases and the J segment 7 bases; nucleotides outside the gene matches: 5. The CDR3 runs to 14 residues. Germline CDR1 and CDR2: LGHNA and YSLEER.

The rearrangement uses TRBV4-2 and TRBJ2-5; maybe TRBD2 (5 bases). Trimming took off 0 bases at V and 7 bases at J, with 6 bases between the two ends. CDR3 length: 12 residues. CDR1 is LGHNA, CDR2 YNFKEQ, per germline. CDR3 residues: CASSQEGGTQYF. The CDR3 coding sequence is TGTGCCAGCAGCCAAGAAGGAGGGACCCAGTACTTC.

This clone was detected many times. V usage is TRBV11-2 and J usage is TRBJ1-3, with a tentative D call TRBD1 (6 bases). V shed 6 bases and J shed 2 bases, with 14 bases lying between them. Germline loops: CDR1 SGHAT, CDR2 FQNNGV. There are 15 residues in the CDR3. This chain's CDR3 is CASSRGQTPGNTIYF. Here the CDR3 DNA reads TGTGCCAGCAGTCGCGGACAGACCCCTGGAAACACCATATATTTT.

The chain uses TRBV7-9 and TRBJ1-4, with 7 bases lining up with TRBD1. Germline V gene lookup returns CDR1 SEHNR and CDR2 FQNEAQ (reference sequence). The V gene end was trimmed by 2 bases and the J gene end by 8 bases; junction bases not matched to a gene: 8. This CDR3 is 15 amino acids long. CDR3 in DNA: TGTGCCAGCAGCTTATTGAACGGAGGGGGCGAAAAACTGTTTTTT. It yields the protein CASSLLNGGGEKLFF.

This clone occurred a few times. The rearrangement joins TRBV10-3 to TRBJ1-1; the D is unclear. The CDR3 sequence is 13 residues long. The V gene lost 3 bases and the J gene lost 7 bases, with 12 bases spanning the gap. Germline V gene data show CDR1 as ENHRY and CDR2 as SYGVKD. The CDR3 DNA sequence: TGTGCCATCAGTGACGTCTGGCGGCTTGAAGCTTTCTTT. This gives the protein CAISDVWRLEAFF.

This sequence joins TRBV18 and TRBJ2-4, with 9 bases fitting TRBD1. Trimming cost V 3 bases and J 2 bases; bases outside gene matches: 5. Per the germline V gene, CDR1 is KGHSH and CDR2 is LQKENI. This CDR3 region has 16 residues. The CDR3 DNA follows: TGTGCCAGCTCACCCACAGGGGGCGAGACCAAAAACATTCAGTACTTC. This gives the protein CASSPTGGETKNIQYF.

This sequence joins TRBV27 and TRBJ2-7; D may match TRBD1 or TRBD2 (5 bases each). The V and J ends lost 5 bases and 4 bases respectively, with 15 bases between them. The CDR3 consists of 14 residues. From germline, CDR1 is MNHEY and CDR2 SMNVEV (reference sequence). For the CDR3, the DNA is TGTGCCAGCAGTCCCGGGACGGAAGGTTACGAGCAGTACTTC. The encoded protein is CASSPGTEGYEQYF.